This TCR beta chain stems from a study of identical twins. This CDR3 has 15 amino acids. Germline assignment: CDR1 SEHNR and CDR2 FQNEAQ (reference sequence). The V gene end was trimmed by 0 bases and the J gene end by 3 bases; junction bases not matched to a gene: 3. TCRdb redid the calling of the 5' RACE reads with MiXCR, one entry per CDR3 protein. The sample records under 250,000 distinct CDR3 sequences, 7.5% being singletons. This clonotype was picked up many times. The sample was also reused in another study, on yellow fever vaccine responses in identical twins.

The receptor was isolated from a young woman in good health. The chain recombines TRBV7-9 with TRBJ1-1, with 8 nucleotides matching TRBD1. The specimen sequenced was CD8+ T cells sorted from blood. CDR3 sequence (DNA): TGTGCCAGCAGCTTAGCGCAGGGGGCGGACACTGAAGCTTTCTTT. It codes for CASSLAQGADTEAFF.